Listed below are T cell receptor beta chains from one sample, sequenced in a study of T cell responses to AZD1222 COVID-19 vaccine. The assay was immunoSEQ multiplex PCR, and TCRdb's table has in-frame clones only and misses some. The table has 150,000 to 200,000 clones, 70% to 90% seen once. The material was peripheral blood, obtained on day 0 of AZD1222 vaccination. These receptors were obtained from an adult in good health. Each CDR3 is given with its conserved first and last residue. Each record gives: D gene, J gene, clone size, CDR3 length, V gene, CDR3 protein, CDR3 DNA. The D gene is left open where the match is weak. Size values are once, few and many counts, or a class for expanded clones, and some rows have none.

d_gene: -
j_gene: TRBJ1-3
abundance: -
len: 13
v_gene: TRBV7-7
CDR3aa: CASSQDSGNTIYF
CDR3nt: TGTGCTAGCAGCCAGGACTCTGGAAACACCATATATTTT

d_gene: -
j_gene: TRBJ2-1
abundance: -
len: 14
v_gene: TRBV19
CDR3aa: CASSIALSRHEQFF
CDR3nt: TGTGCCAGTAGCATCGCCCTGAGTCGACATGAGCAGTTCTTC

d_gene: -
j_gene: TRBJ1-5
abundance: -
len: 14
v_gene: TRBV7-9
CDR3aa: CASSDDGNNQPQHF
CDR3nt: TGTGCCAGCAGCGATGACGGGAATAATCAGCCCCAGCATTTT

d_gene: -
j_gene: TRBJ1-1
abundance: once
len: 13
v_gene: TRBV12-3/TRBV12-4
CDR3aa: CASLRQENTEAFF
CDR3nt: TGTGCCAGCCTGCGACAGGAGAACACTGAAGCTTTCTTT

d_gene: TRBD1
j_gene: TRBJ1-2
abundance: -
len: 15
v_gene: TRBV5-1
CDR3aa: CASSPGGQVNYGYTF
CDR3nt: TGCGCCAGCAGCCCGGGGGGACAGGTGAACTATGGCTACACCTTC

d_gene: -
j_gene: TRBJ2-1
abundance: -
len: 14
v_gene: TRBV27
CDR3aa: CASSFLGRDNEQFF
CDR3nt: TGTGCCAGCAGTTTTCTCGGCAGGGACAATGAGCAGTTCTTC

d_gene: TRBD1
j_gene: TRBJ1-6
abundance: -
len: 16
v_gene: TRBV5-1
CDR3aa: CASSSGTGDYNSPLHF
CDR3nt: TGCGCCAGCAGCTCCGGGACAGGGGATTATAATTCACCCCTCCACTTT

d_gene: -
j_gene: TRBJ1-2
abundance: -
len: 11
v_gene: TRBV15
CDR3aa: CATSNRDGYTF
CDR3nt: TGTGCCACCAGCAACAGGGATGGCTACACCTTC

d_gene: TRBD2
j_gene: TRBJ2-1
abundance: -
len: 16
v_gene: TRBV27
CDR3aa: CASSLKLAGGNNEQFF
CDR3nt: TGTGCCAGCAGTTTGAAACTAGCGGGCGGGAACAATGAGCAGTTCTTC

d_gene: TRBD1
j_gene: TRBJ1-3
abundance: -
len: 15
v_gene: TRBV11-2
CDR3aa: CASSPGGDSGNTIYF
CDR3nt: TGTGCCAGCAGCCCAGGGGGGGACAGTGGAAACACCATATATTTT

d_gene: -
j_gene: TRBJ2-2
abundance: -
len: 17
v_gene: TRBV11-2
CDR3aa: CASSLRAGGANTGELFF
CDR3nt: TGTGCCAGCAGCTTAAGGGCCGGGGGAGCGAACACCGGGGAGCTGTTTTTT

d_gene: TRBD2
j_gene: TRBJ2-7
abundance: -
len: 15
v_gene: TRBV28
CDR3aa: CASSQTSGSSYEQYF
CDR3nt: TGTGCCAGCAGCCAGACTAGCGGCAGCTCCTACGAGCAGTACTTC

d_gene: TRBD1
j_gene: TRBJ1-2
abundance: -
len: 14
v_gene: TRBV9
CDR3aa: CASSGGTENYGYTF
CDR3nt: TGTGCCAGCAGCGGCGGGACAGAAAACTATGGCTACACCTTC

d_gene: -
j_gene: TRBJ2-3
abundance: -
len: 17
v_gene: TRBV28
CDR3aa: CATSPFTDHVSTDTQYF
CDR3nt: TGTGCCACCTCCCCGTTTACCGACCACGTTAGCACAGATACGCAGTATTTT

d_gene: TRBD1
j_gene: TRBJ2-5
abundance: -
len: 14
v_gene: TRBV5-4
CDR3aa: CASSTGTVQETQYF
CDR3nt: TGTGCCAGCAGCACAGGGACAGTTCAAGAGACCCAGTACTTC

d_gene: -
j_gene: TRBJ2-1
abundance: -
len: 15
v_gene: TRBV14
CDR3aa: CASSQARAGNNEQFF
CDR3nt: TGTGCCAGCAGCCAAGCCCGAGCAGGGAACAATGAGCAGTTCTTC

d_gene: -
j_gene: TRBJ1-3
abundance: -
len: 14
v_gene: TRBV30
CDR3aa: CAWKVGNSGNTIYF
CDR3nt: TGTGCCTGGAAGGTGGGGAACTCTGGAAACACCATATATTTT

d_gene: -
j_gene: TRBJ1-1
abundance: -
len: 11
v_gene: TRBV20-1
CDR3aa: CSAERNTEAFF
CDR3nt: TGCAGTGCCGAAAGGAACACTGAAGCTTTCTTT

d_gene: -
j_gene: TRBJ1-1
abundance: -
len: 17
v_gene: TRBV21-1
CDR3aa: CASSKNDRGQDRTEAFF
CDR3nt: TGTGCCAGCAGCAAAAACGACAGGGGTCAGGATCGCACTGAAGCTTTCTTT

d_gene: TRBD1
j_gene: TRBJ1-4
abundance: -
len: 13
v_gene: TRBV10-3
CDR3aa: CAISGQGNEKLFF
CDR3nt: TGTGCCATCAGTGGACAGGGGAATGAAAAACTGTTTTTT

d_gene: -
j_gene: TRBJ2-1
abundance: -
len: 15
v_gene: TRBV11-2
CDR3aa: CASSPSRLTYNEQFF
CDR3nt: TGTGCCAGCAGCCCTAGTCGTTTAACCTACAATGAGCAGTTCTTC

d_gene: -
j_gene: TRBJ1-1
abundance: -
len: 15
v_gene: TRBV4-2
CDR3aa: CASRGITQVDTEAFF
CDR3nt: TGTGCCAGCAGGGGGATTACTCAGGTGGACACTGAAGCTTTCTTT

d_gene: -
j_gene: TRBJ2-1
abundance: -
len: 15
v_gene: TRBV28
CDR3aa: CASRPTGTTYNEQFF
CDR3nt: TGTGCCAGCAGGCCCACCGGGACAACTTACAATGAGCAGTTCTTC

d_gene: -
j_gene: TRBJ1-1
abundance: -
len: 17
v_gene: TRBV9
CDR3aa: CASSVGGWGLGGTEAFF
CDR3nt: TGTGCCAGCAGCGTAGGTGGGTGGGGGTTGGGTGGCACTGAAGCTTTCTTT

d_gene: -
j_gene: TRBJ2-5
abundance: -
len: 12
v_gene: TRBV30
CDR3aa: CAWGRGGLTQYF
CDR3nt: TGTGCCTGGGGCCGAGGAGGTTTGACCCAGTACTTC

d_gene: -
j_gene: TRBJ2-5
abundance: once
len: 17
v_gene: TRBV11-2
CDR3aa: CASSFSWSDLSQETQYF
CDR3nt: TGTGCCAGCAGCTTTTCTTGGAGCGACCTAAGCCAAGAGACCCAGTACTTC

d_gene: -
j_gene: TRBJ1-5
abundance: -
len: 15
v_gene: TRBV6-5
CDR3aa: CASRPRQNSNQPQHF
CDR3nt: TGTGCCAGCAGACCTAGACAGAATAGCAATCAGCCCCAGCATTTT

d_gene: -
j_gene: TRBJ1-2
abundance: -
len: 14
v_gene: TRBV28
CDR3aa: CASSPPAGPYGYTF
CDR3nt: TGTGCCAGCAGTCCCCCTGCGGGACCCTATGGCTACACCTTC

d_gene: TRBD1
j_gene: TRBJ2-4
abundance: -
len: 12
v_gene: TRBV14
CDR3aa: CASSQTGDIQYF
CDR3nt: TGTGCCAGCAGCCAGACAGGGGACATTCAGTACTTC

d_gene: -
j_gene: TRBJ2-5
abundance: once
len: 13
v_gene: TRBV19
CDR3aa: CASSESRPGTQYF
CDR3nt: TGTGCCAGTAGTGAGTCCCGACCCGGGACCCAGTACTTC

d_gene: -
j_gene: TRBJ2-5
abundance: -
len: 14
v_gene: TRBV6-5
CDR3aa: CAGRDQTGIETQYF
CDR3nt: TGTGCCGGCAGGGATCAAACAGGAATTGAGACCCAGTACTTC

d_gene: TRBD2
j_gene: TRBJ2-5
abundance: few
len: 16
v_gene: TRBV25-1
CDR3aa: CASSELGGGERETQYF
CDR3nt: TGTGCCAGCAGTGAATTAGGCGGGGGAGAGAGGGAGACCCAGTACTTC

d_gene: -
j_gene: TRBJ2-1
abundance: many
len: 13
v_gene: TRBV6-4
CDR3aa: CASSDRDNNEQFF
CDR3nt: TGTGCCAGCAGTGACAGGGACAACAATGAGCAGTTCTTC

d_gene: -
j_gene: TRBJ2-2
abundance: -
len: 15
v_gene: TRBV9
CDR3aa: CASSVVEGLTGELFF
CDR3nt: TGTGCCAGCAGCGTAGTCGAGGGGTTGACCGGGGAGCTGTTTTTT

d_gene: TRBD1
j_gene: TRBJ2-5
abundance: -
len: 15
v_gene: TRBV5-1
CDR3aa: CASSISTGRGETQYF
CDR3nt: TGCGCCAGCAGCATTTCGACAGGGAGAGGAGAGACCCAGTACTTC

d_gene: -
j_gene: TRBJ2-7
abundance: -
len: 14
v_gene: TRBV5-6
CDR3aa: CASRKNNRYYEQYF
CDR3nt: TGTGCCAGCCGCAAAAACAACAGGTACTACGAGCAGTACTTC

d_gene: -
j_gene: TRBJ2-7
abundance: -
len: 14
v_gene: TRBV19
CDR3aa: CASSPGPLTYEQYF
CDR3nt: TGTGCCAGTAGTCCCGGGCCACTTACTTACGAGCAGTACTTC

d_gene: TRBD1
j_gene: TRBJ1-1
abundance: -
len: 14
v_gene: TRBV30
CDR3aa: CAWDRSGTVTEAFF
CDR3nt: TGTGCCTGGGACAGATCCGGGACAGTTACTGAAGCTTTCTTT

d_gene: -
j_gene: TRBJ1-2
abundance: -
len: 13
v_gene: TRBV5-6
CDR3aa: CASSPLEDRGYTF
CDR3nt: TGTGCCAGCAGCCCACTGGAGGACCGGGGCTACACCTTC

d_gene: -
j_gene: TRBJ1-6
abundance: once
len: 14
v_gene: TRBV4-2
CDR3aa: CASSQGGGNSPLHF
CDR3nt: TGTGCCAGCAGCCAAGGAGGGGGGAATTCACCCCTCCACTTT

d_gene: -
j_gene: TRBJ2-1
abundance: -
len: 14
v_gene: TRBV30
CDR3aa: CAWDSGSSYNEQFF
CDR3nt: TGTGCCTGGGATTCGGGGAGCTCCTACAATGAGCAGTTCTTC

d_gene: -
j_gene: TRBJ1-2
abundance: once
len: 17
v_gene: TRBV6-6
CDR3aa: CASSPTPPDRSGYGYTF
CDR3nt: TGTGCCAGCAGTCCGACGCCACCTGACAGGTCGGGCTATGGCTACACCTTC

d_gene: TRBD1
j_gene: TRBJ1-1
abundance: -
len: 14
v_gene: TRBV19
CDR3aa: CASDQGALGTEAFF
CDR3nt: TGTGCCAGTGATCAGGGGGCGCTGGGAACTGAAGCTTTCTTT

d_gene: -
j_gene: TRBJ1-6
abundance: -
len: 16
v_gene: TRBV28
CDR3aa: CASSSIWARGNSPLHF
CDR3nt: TGTGCCAGCAGTTCGATATGGGCCAGAGGGAATTCACCCCTCCACTTT

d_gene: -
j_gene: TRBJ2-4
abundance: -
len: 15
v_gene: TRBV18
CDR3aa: CASSPLDSPKNIQYF
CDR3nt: TGTGCCAGCTCACCGCTGGACAGCCCCAAAAACATTCAGTACTTC

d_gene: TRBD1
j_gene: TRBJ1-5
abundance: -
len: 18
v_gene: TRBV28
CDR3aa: CASSPINTLTGRGQPQHF
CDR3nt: TGTGCCAGCAGTCCGATAAATACCTTGACAGGGCGTGGACAGCCCCAGCATTTT

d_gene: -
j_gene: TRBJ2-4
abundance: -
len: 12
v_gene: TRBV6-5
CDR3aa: CASSYSRGIQYF
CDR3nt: TGTGCCAGCAGTTACTCCAGGGGCATTCAGTACTTC

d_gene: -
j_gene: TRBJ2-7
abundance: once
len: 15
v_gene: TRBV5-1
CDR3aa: CASSPRTGNSYEQYF
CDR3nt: TGCGCCAGCAGCCCCCGGACGGGAAACTCCTACGAGCAGTACTTC

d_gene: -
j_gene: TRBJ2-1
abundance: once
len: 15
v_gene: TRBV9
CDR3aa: CASSVGQIFSGEQFF
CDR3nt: TGTGCCAGCAGCGTAGGGCAAATATTCTCAGGTGAGCAGTTCTTC